The T cell receptor (beta chain) under discussion was sequenced for a study of T cell repertoires in ileal Crohn's disease. Germline CDR1 MNHEY, CDR2 SVGAGI. The CDR3 loop spans 12 amino acids. Between the trimmed V and J ends, which lost 6 bases and 8 bases, there was a span of 11 bases. Roughly 500 nanograms of biopsy DNA per sample underwent TCRB immunosequencing. Data came from immunoSEQ multiplex PCR; TCRdb stores just in-frame clones and leaves some out. The sample includes about 15,000 clones, around three quarters seen only once; the top ten take around 4.2%. The receptor was isolated from an adult with Crohn's disease. The genes are TRBV6-5 and TRBJ1-3; no firm D call. The sequencing sample was made of ileal tissue. In DNA form, the CDR3 reads TGTGCCAGCAGCCCCTCCGGGTACACCATATATTTT. This translates into CASSPSGYTIYF.